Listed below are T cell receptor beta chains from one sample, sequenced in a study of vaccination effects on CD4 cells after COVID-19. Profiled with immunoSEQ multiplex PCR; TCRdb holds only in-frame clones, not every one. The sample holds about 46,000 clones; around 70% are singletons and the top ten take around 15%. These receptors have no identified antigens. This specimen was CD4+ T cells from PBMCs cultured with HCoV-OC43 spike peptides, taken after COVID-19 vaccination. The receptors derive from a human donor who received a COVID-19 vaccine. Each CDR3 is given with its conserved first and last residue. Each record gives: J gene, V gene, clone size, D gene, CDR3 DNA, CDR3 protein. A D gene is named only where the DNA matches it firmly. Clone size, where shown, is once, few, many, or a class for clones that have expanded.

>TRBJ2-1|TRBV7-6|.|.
TGTGCCAGCAGCCCGGACCTGAGCTCCTACAATGAGCAGTTCTTC
CASSPDLSSYNEQFF
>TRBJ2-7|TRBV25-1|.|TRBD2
TGTGCCAGCAGTGAGCGGGGGGAGTTGTTGCAGTACTTC
CASSERGELLQYF
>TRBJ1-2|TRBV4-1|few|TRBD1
TGCGCCAGCAGCCAAGACAGGGGGATAGGCTATGGCTACACCTTC
CASSQDRGIGYGYTF
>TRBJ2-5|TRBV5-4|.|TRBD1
TGTGCCAGCAGCTTCGGGACAGCAAGCGGCCAGTACTTC
CASSFGTASGQYF
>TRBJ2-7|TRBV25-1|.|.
TGTGCCAGCAGTGAAATTAGGGGAGACGAGCAGTACTTC
CASSEIRGDEQYF
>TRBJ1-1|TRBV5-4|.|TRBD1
TGTGCCAGCAGCATAGGACAGGGAGGCACTGAAGCTTTCTTT
CASSIGQGGTEAFF
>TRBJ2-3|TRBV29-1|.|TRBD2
TGCAGCGTTGATGGTAGCGGGGGGAACACAGATACGCAGTATTTT
CSVDGSGGNTDTQYF
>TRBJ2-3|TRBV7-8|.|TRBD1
TGTGCCAGCAGCCCAAAGTCAGGGGGCGTGGATACGCAGTATTTT
CASSPKSGGVDTQYF
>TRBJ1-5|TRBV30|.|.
TGTGCCTGGAGTGTACTTCAGGAGAATCAGCCCCAGCATTTT
CAWSVLQENQPQHF
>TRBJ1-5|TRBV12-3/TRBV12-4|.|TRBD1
TGTGCCAGCAGCTCAACAGGGGGCCAGCCCCAGCATTTT
CASSSTGGQPQHF
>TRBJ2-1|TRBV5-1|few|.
TGCGCCAGCAGCTTGGCGGGGATGAGCTCCTACAATGAGCAGTTCTTC
CASSLAGMSSYNEQFF
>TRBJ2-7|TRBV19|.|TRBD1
TGTGCCAGTAGTACCTGGGACAGAGGGAACGAGCAGTACTTC
CASSTWDRGNEQYF
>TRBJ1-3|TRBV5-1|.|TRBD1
TGCGCCAGCAGCAGTCGGACAGGCTCTGGAAACACCATATATTTT
CASSSRTGSGNTIYF
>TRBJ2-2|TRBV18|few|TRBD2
TGTGCCAGCTCACCAATGACTAGCGGGAACACCGGGGAGCTGTTTTTT
CASSPMTSGNTGELFF
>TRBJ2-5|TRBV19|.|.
TGTGCCAGTAGTGCACGAACAGAGACCCAGTACTTC
CASSARTETQYF
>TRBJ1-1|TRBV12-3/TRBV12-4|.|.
TGTGCCAGCAGTTTATACGAGGGCACTGAAGCTTTCTTT
CASSLYEGTEAFF